This TCR beta chain was recovered during a study of blood T cell repertoires in COVID-19. At the level of the study: PBMCs, B-cell-depleted T cells, or T cells provided the cDNA or gDNA that made up the material.

Method: immunoSEQ multiplex PCR; TCRdb's copy keeps in-frame clones and lacks some. The table lists roughly 110,000 clones, approximately 88% of them singletons. The CDR3 has 11 residues. From germline, CDR1 is LGHDT and CDR2 YNNKEL (reference sequence). With V trimmed by 3 bases and J by 10 bases, 0 bases remained unmatched. The chain couples TRBV3-1 (or the pseudogene TRBV3-2) to TRBJ1-1; 9 bases are shared with TRBD1. This TCR came from a middle-aged woman with acute or convalescent COVID-19. Sequencing was carried out using peripheral blood. The CDR3: CASSQDRGAFF. In DNA form, the CDR3 reads TGTGCCAGCAGCCAGGACAGGGGAGCTTTCTTT.